A single sample is the source of the 32 T cell receptor beta chains below, sequenced in a study of T-cell reconstitution after alpha-beta-depleted transplantation in children. Preparation of the TCRbeta library used unique molecular identifiers. Each CDR3 protein is one row after TCRdb ran MiXCR on the PCR reads. The sample includes about 240,000 distinct CDR3 sequences, about a quarter of them seen just once. The sequences come from PBMCs, collected before TCRalphabeta/CD19-depleted stem cell transplant. These receptors were collected from a girl aged 2 to 10 with Fanconi anemia, due to receive a stem cell transplant.

This rearrangement joins TRBV11-2 to TRBJ2-1; D assignment may be TRBD1 or TRBD2 (5 bases each). The CDR3 spans 15 residues. The germline gives CDR1 SGHAT, CDR2 FQNNGV. With 4 bases removed from V and 8 bases from J, the gap between germline ends came to 18 bases. The CDR3 loop is CASSSRDPGGHEQFF. The CDR3 nucleotides are TGTGCCAGCAGCTCCCGGGACCCCGGAGGTCATGAGCAGTTCTTC.

This clonotype appeared many times. This chain uses TRBV24-1 with TRBJ2-5; no reliable D call. The CDR3 totals 13 residues. V lost 0 bases and J 2 bases, leaving 3 bases between the germline ends. Germline values: CDR1 KGHDR, CDR2 SFDVKD. In nucleotides, the CDR3 is TGTGCCACCAGTGATTTGGTACAAGAGACCCAGTACTTC. Amino acid sequence: CATSDLVQETQYF.

This clonotype was seen once. The rearrangement links TRBV2 to TRBJ2-1; possibly TRBD2 for D (7 bases). Germline-derived CDR1 and CDR2 are SNHLY and FYNNEI. The CDR3 is made up of 17 amino acids. Trimming took 5 bases from V and 4 from J, leaving 21 bases between them. The CDR3: CASSYKGGVFDYNEQFF. The CDR3 bases are TGTGCCAGCAGTTATAAGGGGGGGGTGTTCGATTACAATGAGCAGTTCTTC.

A few counts support this clonotype. The rearrangement joins TRBV29-1 to TRBJ2-7; D possibly matches TRBD1 or TRBD2 (6 bases each). The CDR3 totals 14 residues. Germline V gene data show CDR1 as SQVTM and CDR2 as ANQGSEA. V shed 4 bases and J shed 0 bases, with 13 bases lying between them. The CDR3 spells CSVGGTQTSYEQYF. CDR3 nucleotide sequence: TGCAGCGTTGGCGGGACACAGACCTCCTACGAGCAGTACTTC.

The V gene is TRBV29-1, the J gene TRBJ2-7, with D possibly TRBD1 on 6 matching bases. This CDR3 is built from 14 residues. Trimming removed 5 bases from V and 3 bases from J, with 17 bases in between. Per germline, CDR1 SQVTM and CDR2 ANQGSEA. CDR3 sequence reads: CSVRLGAGGYEQYF. The CDR3 coding sequence is TGCAGCGTTCGATTGGGGGCAGGTGGCTACGAGCAGTACTTC.

This clonotype turned up a few times. The J gene is TRBJ2-1, the V gene TRBV4-2, with a weak D call TRBD2 (6 bases). Trimming removed 1 base from V and 0 bases from J, with 13 bases in between. Germline V CDR1 and CDR2: LGHNA, YNFKEQ. The CDR3 extends over 17 amino acids. The CDR3 region is CASSQVEGSGSYNEQFF. In DNA form, the CDR3 reads TGTGCCAGCAGCCAAGTCGAAGGTAGCGGCTCCTACAATGAGCAGTTCTTC.

This chain joins TRBV28 and TRBJ2-6; TRBD2 matches at 7 bases. Germline V gene lookup returns CDR1 MDHEN and CDR2 SYDVKM. The J segment lost 0 bases and the V segment lost 4 bases, leaving 6 bases of the junction unmatched. The CDR3 covers 17 residues. This CDR3 is CASSSGGRSSGANVLTF. The CDR3 DNA reads TGTGCCAGCAGTTCTGGCGGGAGAAGCTCTGGGGCCAACGTCCTGACTTTC.

The chain recombines TRBV7-2 with TRBJ2-7; 10 bases fit TRBD1. The CDR3 contains 17 residues. The J segment lost 1 base and the V segment lost 6 bases, leaving 12 bases of the junction unmatched. Germline CDR1 is SGHTA and CDR2 is FQGNSA. The CDR3 bases are TGTGCCAGCAGGATGCGACAGGGGGCTCGAGGGTCCTACGAGCAGTACTTC. Translating it yields CASRMRQGARGSYEQYF.

In this sample, this clonotype turned up many times. The chain couples TRBV20-1 to TRBJ2-1; D is possibly TRBD1 (5 bases). From germline, CDR1 is DFQATT and CDR2 SNEGSKA (reference sequence). This CDR3 has 15 amino acids. Deletions cut 0 bases from V and 2 bases from J, with 11 bases between. In DNA form, the CDR3 reads TGCAGTGCTAGAGAGGTGGGGCCGCCCTACAATGAGCAGTTCTTC. Its protein product is CSAREVGPPYNEQFF.

The V gene is TRBV10-3, the J gene TRBJ2-5; D may be TRBD2 (6 bases). This CDR3 has 13 amino acids. V shed 6 bases and J shed 2 bases, with 10 bases lying between them. The germline gives CDR1 ENHRY, CDR2 SYGVKD. CDR3 loop: CAIRLAAQETQYF. CDR3 in DNA: TGTGCCATCAGGTTAGCGGCACAAGAGACCCAGTACTTC.

In this sample, this clonotype turned up many times. The chain is built from TRBV27 and TRBJ2-1; D gene uncertain. Germline CDR1 MNHEY, CDR2 SMNVEV (reference sequence). V lost 5 bases and J 1 base, leaving 6 bases between the germline ends. The CDR3 length is 13 residues. The CDR3: CASSHVSYNEQFF. The CDR3 coding sequence is TGTGCCAGCAGTCATGTGTCCTACAATGAGCAGTTCTTC.

This clonotype was seen more than once but under ten times. This rearrangement joins TRBV20-1 to TRBJ2-7; D tentatively reads TRBD1 or TRBD2 (5 bases each). V shed 1 base and J shed 0 bases, with 13 bases lying between them. This CDR3 contains 15 residues. Germline V gene sequence: CDR1 DFQATT, CDR2 SNEGSKA (reference sequence). As DNA, the CDR3 is TGCAGTGCTAGAGCCCCGAGGGACGCCTCCTACGAGCAGTACTTC. It translates to CSARAPRDASYEQYF.

This clonotype was detected a few times. This chain uses TRBV27 with TRBJ1-2, with no clear D. Trimming shortened V by 5 bases and J by 4 bases, and 11 bases separated the two germline ends. The CDR3 spans 13 residues. Germline V gives CDR1 MNHEY, CDR2 SMNVEV (reference sequence). CDR3 amino acids: CASSPLGAYGYTF. DNA of the CDR3: TGTGCCAGCAGTCCGTTGGGAGCCTATGGCTACACCTTC.

The V and J genes are TRBV20-1 and TRBJ2-7; D remains ambiguous. There are 13 residues in the CDR3. The V and J ends lost 0 bases and 2 bases respectively, with 8 bases between them. Germline assignment: CDR1 DFQATT and CDR2 SNEGSKA (reference sequence). CDR3 sequence reads: CSARDRFTYEQYF. The DNA for the CDR3 is TGCAGTGCTAGAGACAGGTTTACCTACGAGCAGTACTTC.

This clonotype appeared a few times. This chain connects TRBV29-1 to TRBJ2-1; 8 positions agree with TRBD2. CDR3 size: 16 residues. Germline CDR1 is SQVTM and CDR2 is ANQGSEA. V trimming: 1 base; J trimming: 5 bases; junction bases outside the gene matches: 10. DNA for the CDR3: TGCAGCGTTGAAGCCGATCGTACTAGCGGTAACAATGAGCAGTTCTTC. Translating gives CSVEADRTSGNNEQFF.

The chain recombines TRBV3-1 with TRBJ2-7; 7 nucleotides agree with TRBD1. Unmatched junction bases numbered 2, after V lost 1 base and J lost 2 bases. Germline CDR1 reads LGHDT; CDR2 reads YNNKEL (reference sequence). This CDR3 has 14 amino acids. CDR3 region: CASSQGGQAYEQYF. The DNA of the CDR3 is TGTGCCAGCAGCCAAGGCGGACAGGCCTACGAGCAGTACTTC.

The chain couples TRBV20-1 to TRBJ2-1, with 7 bases identical to TRBD2. Germline values: CDR1 DFQATT, CDR2 SNEGSKA (reference sequence). The ends lost 6 bases at V and 5 bases at J; junction bases unmatched: 16. The CDR3 is made up of 16 amino acids. CDR3 sequence (DNA): TGCAGTGCAACTCCACCGGGACTACCTACAGACAATGAGCAGTTCTTC. Amino acid sequence: CSATPPGLPTDNEQFF.

This clonotype was counted at least ten times. The chain employs TRBV12-3 or TRBV12-4 and TRBJ2-7; D is perhaps TRBD1 or TRBD2 (6 bases each). Trimming shortened V by 1 base and J by 2 bases, and 18 bases separated the two germline ends. This CDR3 has 17 residues. CDR3 in DNA: TGTGCCAGCAGTTTAGAACTCGGGGGACACGCGACCTACGAGCAGTACTTC. Protein: CASSLELGGHATYEQYF.

The chain has TRBV7-2 and TRBJ1-2, with 7 bases fitting TRBD1. This CDR3 has 16 amino acids. V dropped 2 bases and J dropped 0; count of bases not matched to a gene: 6. The germline CDR1 and CDR2 sequences are SGHTA and FQGNSA. Here the CDR3 reads CASSLSPGTANYGYTF. DNA for the CDR3: TGTGCCAGCAGCTTATCCCCCGGGACAGCTAACTATGGCTACACCTTC.

This clonotype was counted many times. DNA of the CDR3: TGTGCCAGCAGCTTTGACAGGCTTGACATTCAGTACTTC. It codes for CASSFDRLDIQYF. The chain uses TRBV7-9 and TRBJ2-4; maybe TRBD1 (6 bases). Trimming shortened V by 3 bases and J by 8 bases, and 11 bases separated the two germline ends. CDR3 size: 13 residues. The germline V gene encodes CDR1 SEHNR and CDR2 FQNEAQ (reference sequence).

Only a few counts were recorded for this clonotype. This sequence joins TRBV20-1 and TRBJ2-1; D perhaps matches TRBD2 (6 bases). Trimming removed 6 bases from V and 5 bases from J, with 14 bases in between. Germline-derived CDR1 and CDR2 are DFQATT and SNEGSKA (reference sequence). There are 13 residues in the CDR3. The CDR3 is CSARDLKDNEQFF. The CDR3, as DNA: TGCAGTGCCCGGGACTTGAAGGACAATGAGCAGTTCTTC.

This clonotype was found a few times. The rearrangement links TRBV20-1 to TRBJ2-1; D is undetermined. Germline V gives CDR1 DFQATT, CDR2 SNEGSKA (reference sequence). The CDR3 is made up of 14 amino acids. With 4 bases removed from V and 1 base from J, the gap between germline ends came to 11 bases. The DNA for the CDR3 is TGCAGTGCTACCGGCCACTCTTCCTACAATGAGCAGTTCTTC. Protein sequence: CSATGHSSYNEQFF.

The chain links TRBV7-9 to TRBJ2-1; 9 bases are shared with TRBD1. The germline CDR1 and CDR2 sequences are SEHNR and FQNEAQ (reference sequence). The CDR3 consists of 12 residues. The V and J ends lost 4 bases and 8 bases, in that order; junction bases with no gene match: 0. The CDR3: CASSYRGHEQFF. The CDR3 DNA follows: TGTGCCAGCAGCTACAGGGGGCATGAGCAGTTCTTC.

This clonotype was seen at least ten times. The chain combines TRBV29-1 with TRBJ2-7; TRBD2 matches at 13 bases. Germline assignment: CDR1 SQVTM and CDR2 ANQGSEA. This CDR3 is built from 16 residues. The J segment lost 4 bases and the V segment lost 5 bases, leaving 11 bases of the junction unmatched. CDR3 nucleotide sequence: TGCAGCGTTCTGCCCTACGGGACTAGCGGGAATTACGAGCAGTACTTC. Encoded protein: CSVLPYGTSGNYEQYF.

This clonotype was seen at least ten times. The gene calls are TRBV29-1 and TRBJ2-2; D gene ambiguous. The CDR3 sequence is 16 residues long. Germline values: CDR1 SQVTM, CDR2 ANQGSEA. Trimming pared 2 bases from V and 4 bases from J, leaving 17 bases between. CDR3 in amino acids: CSVEILAGESTGELFF. The CDR3 DNA follows: TGCAGCGTTGAAATCCTGGCAGGAGAGAGCACCGGGGAGCTGTTTTTT.

The sample holds a few counts of this clonotype. The chain recombines TRBV6-4 with TRBJ2-5; 10 bases are a match to TRBD2. Germline CDR1 MRHNA, CDR2 SNTAGT. With 5 bases clipped from V and 2 bases from J, the junction kept 5 bases outside the gene matches. This CDR3 is 15 amino acids long. In DNA form, the CDR3 reads TGTGCCAGCAGTCCTCTAGCGGGGGCACAAGAGACCCAGTACTTC. Residues: CASSPLAGAQETQYF.

This clonotype has ten or more counts. V is TRBV12-3 or TRBV12-4 and J is TRBJ2-1; TRBD1 is a possible D gene (5 bases). The CDR3 has 13 residues. Deletions cut 7 bases from V and 3 bases from J, with 10 bases between. CDR3 protein: CASTLGVYNEQFF. In nucleotides, the CDR3 is TGTGCCAGCACCTTAGGGGTCTACAATGAGCAGTTCTTC.

This clonotype appeared many times. CDR3 in amino acids: CSADYLLAKNIQYF. The CDR3 coding sequence is TGCAGTGCTGACTACCTCCTAGCCAAAAACATTCAGTACTTC. The chain recombines TRBV20-1 with TRBJ2-4, with D perhaps TRBD2 (5 bases). Trimming shortened V by 5 bases and J by 0 bases, and 11 bases separated the two germline ends. The germline CDR1 and CDR2 sequences are DFQATT and SNEGSKA (reference sequence). This CDR3 region has 14 residues.

V gene TRBV28 combines with J gene TRBJ1-2; 9 nucleotides agree with TRBD1. CDR1 is MDHEN, CDR2 SYDVKM, per germline. The CDR3 has 15 residues. V lost 10 bases to trimming and J lost 3 bases; unmatched junction nucleotides: 12. The CDR3 sequence: CATSHGQGTYYGYTF. CDR3 DNA sequence: TGTGCCACCTCTCATGGACAGGGGACCTACTATGGCTACACCTTC.

J is TRBJ2-1 and V is TRBV5-1; D uncertain. Trimming removed 2 bases at V and 2 bases at J, with 8 bases between. Germline V CDR1 and CDR2: SGHRS, YFSETQ. CDR3 length: 14 amino acids. DNA of the CDR3: TGCGCCAGCAGCTTAACAGACACCTACAATGAGCAGTTCTTC. This encodes CASSLTDTYNEQFF.

The chain links TRBV6-5 to TRBJ1-1; weak D call: TRBD1 (5 bases). Germline CDR1 and CDR2: MNHEY and SVGAGI. The CDR3 contains 14 residues. V shed 2 bases and J shed 5 bases, with 12 bases lying between them. The CDR3: CASSYTTEKTEAFF. CDR3 bases: TGTGCCAGCAGTTACACGACAGAGAAGACTGAAGCTTTCTTT.

The gene calls are TRBV20-1 and TRBJ1-5, with D unclear. Germline CDR1 reads DFQATT; CDR2 reads SNEGSKA (reference sequence). V lost 6 bases, J lost 3 bases, and 9 bases lay in between. CDR3 length: 12 amino acids. CDR3 in amino acids: CSADGLNQPQHF. CDR3 DNA sequence: TGCAGTGCCGACGGTCTCAATCAGCCCCAGCATTTT.